The entry below describes one T cell receptor (beta chain). Its antigen is currently unknown. The junction does not match germline at one end; this may be a read error. Blood RNA came from unsorted whole blood; germline DNA was also extracted. This specimen belongs to a study of tumor-infiltrating lymphocytes in primary liver carcinoma. About the research overall: Roughly 3.65 to 7.5 million productive TCRbeta reads came from each sample, comparable across tissue types.

General study points: Blood had a significantly lower top-250-clone fraction than tumors did (p = 0.039). Tumor-adjacent and tumor-blood pairs shared a smaller degree of overlap than tumor region pairs.

The authors made TCR beta cDNA from roughly 480 ng total RNA with a constant-region primer. Library construction for TCR beta comprised three nested multiplex PCR rounds performed with slightly modified ARM-PCR. TRBV1-TRBV30 forward and Cbeta reverse primers drove the first two approximately 10-cycle rounds. TCRdb ran MiXCR on the multiplex PCR reads and lists one entry per CDR3 protein. The data hold 300,000 to 400,000 distinct CDR3 sequences, with about two thirds observed a single time. The CDR3 has 14 residues. The germline V gene has CDR1 SGHAT and CDR2 FQNNGV. Sequencing input: peripheral blood. V is TRBV11-2 and J is TRBJ2-1; D might be TRBD2 (6 bases). This receptor was taken from a man in his forties with primary liver carcinoma and hepatitis B virus infection. CDR3 bases: TGTGCCAGCAGCTTAGTTTCCGGGGGTTATGAGCAGTTGTTC. Translating gives CASSLVSGGYEQLF.